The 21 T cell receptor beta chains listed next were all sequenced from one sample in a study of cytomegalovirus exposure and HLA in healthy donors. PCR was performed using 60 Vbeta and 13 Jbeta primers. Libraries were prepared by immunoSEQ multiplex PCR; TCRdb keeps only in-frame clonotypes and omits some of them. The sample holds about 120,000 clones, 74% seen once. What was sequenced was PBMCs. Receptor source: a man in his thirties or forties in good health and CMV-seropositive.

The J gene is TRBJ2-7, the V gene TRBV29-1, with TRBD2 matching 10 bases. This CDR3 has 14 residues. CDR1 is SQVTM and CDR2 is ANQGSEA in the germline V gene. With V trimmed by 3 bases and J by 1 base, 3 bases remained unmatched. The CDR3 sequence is CSVDDSGGSYEQYF. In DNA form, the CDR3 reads TGCAGCGTTGATGATAGCGGGGGGTCCTACGAGCAGTACTTC.

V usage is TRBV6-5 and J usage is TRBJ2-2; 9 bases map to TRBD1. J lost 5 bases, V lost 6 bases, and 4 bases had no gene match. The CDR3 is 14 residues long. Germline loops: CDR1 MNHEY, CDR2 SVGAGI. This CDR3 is CASRGTGPTGELFF. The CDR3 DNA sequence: TGTGCCAGCAGGGGGACAGGGCCAACCGGGGAGCTGTTTTTT.

The CDR3 bases are TGTGCCAGCAGTTCCGGGACAGGAAATGGCTACACCTTC. Its translation: CASSSGTGNGYTF. The gene calls are TRBV27 and TRBJ1-2; 8 positions match TRBD1. The CDR3 length is 13 residues. Germline V gene lookup returns CDR1 MNHEY and CDR2 SMNVEV (reference sequence). With 4 bases clipped from V and 6 bases from J, the junction kept 4 bases outside the gene matches.

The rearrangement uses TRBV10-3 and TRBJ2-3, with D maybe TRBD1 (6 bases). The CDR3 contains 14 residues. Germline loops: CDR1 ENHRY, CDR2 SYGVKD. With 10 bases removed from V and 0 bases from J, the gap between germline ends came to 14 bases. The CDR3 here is CASLDSTSTDTQYF. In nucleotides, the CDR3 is TGTGCCAGCCTGGACAGCACTAGCACAGATACGCAGTATTTT.

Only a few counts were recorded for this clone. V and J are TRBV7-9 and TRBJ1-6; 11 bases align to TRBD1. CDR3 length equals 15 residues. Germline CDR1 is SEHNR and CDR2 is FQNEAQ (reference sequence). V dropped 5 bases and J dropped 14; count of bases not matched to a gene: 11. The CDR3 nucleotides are TGTGCCAGCAGCCTCGGGACAGGGGGTCCTGGGGCCCTCCACTTT. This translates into CASSLGTGGPGALHF.

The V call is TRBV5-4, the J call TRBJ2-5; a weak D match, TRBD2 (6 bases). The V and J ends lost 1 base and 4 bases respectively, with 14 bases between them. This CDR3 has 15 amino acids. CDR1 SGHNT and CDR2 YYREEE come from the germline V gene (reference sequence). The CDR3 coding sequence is TGTGCCAGCAGCTTGAGGATGGGGCGGGGAGAGACCCAGTACTTC. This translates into CASSLRMGRGETQYF.

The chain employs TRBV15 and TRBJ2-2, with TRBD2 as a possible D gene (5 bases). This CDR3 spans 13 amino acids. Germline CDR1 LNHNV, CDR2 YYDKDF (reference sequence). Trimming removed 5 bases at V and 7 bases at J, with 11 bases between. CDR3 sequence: CATSALEGGELFF. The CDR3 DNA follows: TGTGCCACCAGCGCTCTCGAGGGCGGGGAGCTGTTTTTT.

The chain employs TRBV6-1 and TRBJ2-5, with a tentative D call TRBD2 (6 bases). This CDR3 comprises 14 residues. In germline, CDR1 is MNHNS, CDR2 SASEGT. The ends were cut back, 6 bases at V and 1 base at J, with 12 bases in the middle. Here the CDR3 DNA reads TGTGCCAGCAGCGGGGGAGGCTTCCAAGAGACCCAGTACTTC. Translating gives CASSGGGFQETQYF.

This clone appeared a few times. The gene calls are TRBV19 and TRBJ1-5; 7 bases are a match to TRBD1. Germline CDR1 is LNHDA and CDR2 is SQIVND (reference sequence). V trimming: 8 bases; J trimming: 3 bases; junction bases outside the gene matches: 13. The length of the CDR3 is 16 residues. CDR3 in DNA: TGTGCCAGTCACCGGGGCGGCGACAGGGCCAATCAGCCCCAGCATTTT. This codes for CASHRGGDRANQPQHF.

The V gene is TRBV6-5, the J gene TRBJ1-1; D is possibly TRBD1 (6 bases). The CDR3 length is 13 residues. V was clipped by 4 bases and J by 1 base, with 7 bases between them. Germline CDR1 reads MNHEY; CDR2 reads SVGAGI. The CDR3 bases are TGTGCCAGCAGTTTACAGGGGAACACTGAAGCTTTCTTT. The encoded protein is CASSLQGNTEAFF.

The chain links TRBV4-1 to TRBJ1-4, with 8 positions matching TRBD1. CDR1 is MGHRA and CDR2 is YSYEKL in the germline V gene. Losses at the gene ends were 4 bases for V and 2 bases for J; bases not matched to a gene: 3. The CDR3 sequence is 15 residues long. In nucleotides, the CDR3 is TGCGCCAGCAGCCTACCAGGGGGCACTAATGAAAAACTGTTTTTT. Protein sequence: CASSLPGGTNEKLFF.

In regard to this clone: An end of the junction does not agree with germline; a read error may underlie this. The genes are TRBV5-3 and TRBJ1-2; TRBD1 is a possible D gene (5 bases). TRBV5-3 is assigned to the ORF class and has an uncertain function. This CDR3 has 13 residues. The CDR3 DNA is TGTGCCAGATTAGACAGACGCCCCTATGGCTACCCCTTC. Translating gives CARLDRRPYGYPF.

CDR3 DNA sequence: TGTGCCAGCAGTGGAGCGGGGGGGCGAGGGGCCAACGTCCTGACTTTC. Translation gives CASSGAGGRGANVLTF. The genes are TRBV9 and TRBJ2-6; 10 positions match TRBD2. The CDR3 runs 16 residues. Germline CDR1 SGDLS, CDR2 YYNGEE. The trim removed 5 bases at V and 4 bases at J, leaving 6 bases unmatched.

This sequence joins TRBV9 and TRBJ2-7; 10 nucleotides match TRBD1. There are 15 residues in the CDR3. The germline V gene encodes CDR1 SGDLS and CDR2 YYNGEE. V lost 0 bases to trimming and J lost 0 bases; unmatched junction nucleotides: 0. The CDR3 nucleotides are TGTGCCAGCAGCGTAGGGACAGGGGGCTCCTACGAGCAGTACTTC. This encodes CASSVGTGGSYEQYF.

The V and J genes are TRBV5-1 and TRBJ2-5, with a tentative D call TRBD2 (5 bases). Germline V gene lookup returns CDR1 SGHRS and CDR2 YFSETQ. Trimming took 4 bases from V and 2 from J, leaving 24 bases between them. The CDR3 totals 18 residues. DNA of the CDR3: TGCGCCAGCAGCGCTAATAACGCCCCCGGACTTTCTCAAGAGACCCAGTACTTC. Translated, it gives CASSANNAPGLSQETQYF.

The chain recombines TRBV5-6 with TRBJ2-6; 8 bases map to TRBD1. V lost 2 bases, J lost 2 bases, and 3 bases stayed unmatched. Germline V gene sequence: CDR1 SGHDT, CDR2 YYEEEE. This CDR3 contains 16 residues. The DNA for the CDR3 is TGTGCCAGCAGCTTAAACAGGGGGACTGGGGCCAACGTCCTGACTTTC. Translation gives CASSLNRGTGANVLTF.

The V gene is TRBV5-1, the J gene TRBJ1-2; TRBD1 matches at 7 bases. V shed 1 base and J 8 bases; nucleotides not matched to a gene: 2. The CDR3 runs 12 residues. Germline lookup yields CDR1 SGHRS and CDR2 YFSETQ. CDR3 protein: CASSLNRGGYTF. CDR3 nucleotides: TGCGCCAGCAGCTTGAACAGGGGCGGCTACACCTTC.

The chain's CDR3 is CASIGQGLNSALHF. The CDR3 bases are TGTGCCAGCATAGGACAGGGTCTTAATTCGGCCCTCCACTTT. This chain uses TRBV6-1 with TRBJ1-6, with 8 bases fitting TRBD1. Germline CDR1 MNHNS, CDR2 SASEGT. The CDR3 is made up of 14 amino acids. V shed 7 bases, J shed 14 bases, and the junction held 13 bases outside the gene matches.

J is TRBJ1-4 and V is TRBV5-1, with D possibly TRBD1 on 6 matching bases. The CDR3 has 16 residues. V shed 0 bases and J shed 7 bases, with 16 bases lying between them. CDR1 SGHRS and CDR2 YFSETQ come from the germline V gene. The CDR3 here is CASSLASAGEGEKLFF. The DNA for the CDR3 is TGCGCCAGCAGCTTGGCCTCGGCAGGGGAGGGTGAAAAACTGTTTTTT.

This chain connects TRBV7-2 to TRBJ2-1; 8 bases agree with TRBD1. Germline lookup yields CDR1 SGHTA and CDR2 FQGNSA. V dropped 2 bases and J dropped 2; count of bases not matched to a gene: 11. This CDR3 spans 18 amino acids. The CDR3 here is CASSLYHASRGPYNEQFF. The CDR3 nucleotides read TGTGCCAGCAGCTTATACCACGCCAGCAGGGGGCCCTACAATGAGCAGTTCTTC.

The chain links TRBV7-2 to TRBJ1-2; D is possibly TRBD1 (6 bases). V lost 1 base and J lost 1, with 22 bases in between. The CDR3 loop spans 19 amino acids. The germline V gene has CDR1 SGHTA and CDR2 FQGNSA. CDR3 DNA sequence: TGTGCCAGCAGCTTAGTTCACGCGCCAGGGGATCAAATTAACTATGGCTACACCTTC. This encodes CASSLVHAPGDQINYGYTF.